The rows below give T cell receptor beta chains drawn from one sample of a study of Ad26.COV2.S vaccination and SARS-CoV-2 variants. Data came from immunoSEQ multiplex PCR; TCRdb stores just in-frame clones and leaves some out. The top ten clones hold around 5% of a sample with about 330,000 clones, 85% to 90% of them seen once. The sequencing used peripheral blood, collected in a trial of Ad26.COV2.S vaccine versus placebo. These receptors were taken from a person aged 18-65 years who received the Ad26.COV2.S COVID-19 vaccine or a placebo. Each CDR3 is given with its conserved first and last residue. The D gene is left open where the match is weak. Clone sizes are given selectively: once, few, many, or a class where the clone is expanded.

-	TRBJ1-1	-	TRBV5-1	TGCGCCAGCAGCGCCGGACAGTCCATCACTGAAGCTTTCTTT	CASSAGQSITEAFF
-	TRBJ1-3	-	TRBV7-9	TGTGCCAGCAGCCCTGAGGACAGCGGAAACACCATATATTTT	CASSPEDSGNTIYF
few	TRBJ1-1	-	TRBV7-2	TGTGCCAGCAGCGCACAGATGAACACTGAAGCTTTCTTT	CASSAQMNTEAFF
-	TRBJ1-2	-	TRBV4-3	TGCGCCAGCAGCCAAGATGGGGAGGGCTATGGCTACACCTTC	CASSQDGEGYGYTF
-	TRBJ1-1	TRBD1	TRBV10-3	TGTGCCATCAGGACCGGGACAGGGGGCTTTAGGGGGAACACTGAAGCTTTCTTT	CAIRTGTGGFRGNTEAFF
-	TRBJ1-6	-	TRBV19	TGTGCCAGTAGTATAGGACAGTTAGGGATTAATTCACCCCTCCACTTT	CASSIGQLGINSPLHF
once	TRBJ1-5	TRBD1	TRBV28	TGTGCCAGCAGTGAGGACAGGGTAAAGCCCCAGCATTTT	CASSEDRVKPQHF
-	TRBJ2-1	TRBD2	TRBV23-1	TGCGCCAGCAGCGGGACTAGCGGGGTCAATGAGCAGTTCTTC	CASSGTSGVNEQFF
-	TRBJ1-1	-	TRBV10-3	TGTGCCATCAGTTTTGAGGGCACTGAAGCTTTCTTT	CAISFEGTEAFF
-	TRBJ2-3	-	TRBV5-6	TGTGCCAGCAGCTATCGTCGGATGGGGTACACAGATACGCAGTATTTT	CASSYRRMGYTDTQYF
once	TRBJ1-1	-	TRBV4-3	TGCGCCAGCAGCCGGTGGTTGGCAGCCCCGAACACTGAAGCTTTCTTT	CASSRWLAAPNTEAFF
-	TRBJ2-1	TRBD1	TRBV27	TGTGCCAGCAGTTTATCGAGGGACAGGTACAATGAGCAGTTCTTC	CASSLSRDRYNEQFF
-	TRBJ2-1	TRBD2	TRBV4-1	TGCGCCAGCAGCTATTCCGGGACTAGCGGGATCAATGAGCAGTTCTTC	CASSYSGTSGINEQFF
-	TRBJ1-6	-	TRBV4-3	TGCGCCAGCAGCCAAGAAGAGGTGGGGATACGCGATTCACCCCTCCACTTT	CASSQEEVGIRDSPLHF
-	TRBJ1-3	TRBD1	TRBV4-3	TGCGCCAGCAGCCAAGATAGACAGGGAGGTTCTGGAAACACCATATATTTT	CASSQDRQGGSGNTIYF
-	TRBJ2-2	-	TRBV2	TGTGCCAGCACAATGTGGTCCCGGGCCGCCGGGGAGCTGTTTTTT	CASTMWSRAAGELFF
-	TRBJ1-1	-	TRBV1	TGCACCAGCAGCCGGGACAGGGGGGGTACTGAAGCTTTCTTT	CTSSRDRGGTEAFF
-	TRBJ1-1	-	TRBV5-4	TGTGCCAGCAGCCCCCCGAGCGTTAGGCCAGCTGGCGCTGAAGCTTTCTTT	CASSPPSVRPAGAEAFF
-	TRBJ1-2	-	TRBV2	TGTGCCAGCAGTGGATCCGGGGCGGGAGGCTACACCTTC	CASSGSGAGGYTF
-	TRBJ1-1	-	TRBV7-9	TGTGCCAGCAGCCAGAACTTGAACACTGAAGCTTTCTTT	CASSQNLNTEAFF
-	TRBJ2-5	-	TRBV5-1	TGCGCCAGCAGCTTGGCAGACTACCAAGAGACCCAGTACTTC	CASSLADYQETQYF
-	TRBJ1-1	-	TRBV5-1	TGCGCCAGCAGCTGGGGGTCGGGGACGGGGAACACTGAAGCTTTCTTT	CASSWGSGTGNTEAFF
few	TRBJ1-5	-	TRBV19	TGTGCCAGTAGTCCTCGGGCTAGCAATCAGCCCCAGCATTTT	CASSPRASNQPQHF
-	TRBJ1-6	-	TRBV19	TGTGCCAGTAGGCAGGGACTACATTCACCCCTCCACTTT	CASRQGLHSPLHF
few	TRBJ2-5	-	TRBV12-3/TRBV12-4	TGTGCCAGCAGTTTCAGGGAGACCCAGTACTTC	CASSFRETQYF
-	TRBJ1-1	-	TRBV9	TGTGCCAGCAGCGTAGAGACAGCCGGAATGACTGAAGCTTTCTTT	CASSVETAGMTEAFF
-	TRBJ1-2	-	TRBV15	TGTGCCACCAGCAGAGATCTCTCCGGCTACACCTTC	CATSRDLSGYTF
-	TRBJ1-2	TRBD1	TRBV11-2	TGTGCCAGCAGCTTAGACGGGACAGGATATGGCTACACCTTC	CASSLDGTGYGYTF
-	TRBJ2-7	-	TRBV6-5	TGTGCCAGCAGGAAGGGTGGGGGCTCCTACGAGCAGTACTTC	CASRKGGGSYEQYF
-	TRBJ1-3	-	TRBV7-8	TGTGCCAGCAGCTACGACAGACCTAATGGAAACACCATATATTTT	CASSYDRPNGNTIYF
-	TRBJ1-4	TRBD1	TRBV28	TGTGCCAGCAGAATACAGGGGGAAGTAGGAAAACTGTTTTTT	CASRIQGEVGKLFF
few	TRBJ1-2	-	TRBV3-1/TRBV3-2	TGTGCCAGCAGCCAAGATGTAGGGAACTATGGCTACACCTTC	CASSQDVGNYGYTF
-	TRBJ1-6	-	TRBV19	TGTGCCAGTAGTATAGGGGAAACGAGCTCCTATAATTCACCCCTCCACTTT	CASSIGETSSYNSPLHF
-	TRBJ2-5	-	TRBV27	TGTGCCAGCAGTTCTCTTGTCGGGTGGACCCAGTACTTC	CASSSLVGWTQYF
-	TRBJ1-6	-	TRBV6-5	TGTGCCAGCAGCCGGGGAGGGCCCGATTCACCCCTCCACTTT	CASSRGGPDSPLHF
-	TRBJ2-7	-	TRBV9	TGTGCCAGCAGCGCCGTAGCGGCGCTTACGTACGAGCAGTACTTC	CASSAVAALTYEQYF
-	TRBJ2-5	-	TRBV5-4	TGTGCCAGCAGCTTGGGGGGACGTCTGCAAGAGACCCAGTACTTC	CASSLGGRLQETQYF
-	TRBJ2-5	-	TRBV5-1	TGCGCCAGCAGCTTGGTGGGGGATTTCCAAGAGACCCAGTACTTC	CASSLVGDFQETQYF
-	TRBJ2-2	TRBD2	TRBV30	TGTGCCTGTCCGACCCCTGCGGGAGGGGTCGGGGAGCTGTTTTTT	CACPTPAGGVGELFF
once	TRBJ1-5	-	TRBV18	TGTGCCAGCTCACCACCAAAGGGAGGCAATCAGCCCCAGCATTTT	CASSPPKGGNQPQHF
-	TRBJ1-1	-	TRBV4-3	TGCGCCAGCAGCCAAGAGGCTATCAGAATGGAAGGGTTAGTCACTGAAGCTTTCTTT	CASSQEAIRMEGLVTEAFF
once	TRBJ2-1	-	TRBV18	TGTGCCAGCTCCAACAATGAGCAGTTCTTC	CASSNNEQFF
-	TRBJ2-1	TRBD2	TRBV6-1	TGTGCCAGCAGTGAATTTTTTAGCGGGGCCCCCTTTAATGAGCAGTTCTTC	CASSEFFSGAPFNEQFF
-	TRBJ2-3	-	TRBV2	TGTGCCAGCAGGGAGGACCGGAGCACAGATACGCAGTATTTT	CASREDRSTDTQYF
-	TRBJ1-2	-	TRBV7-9	TGTGCCAGCAGCCAGAACGGGGGGTATGGCTACACCTTC	CASSQNGGYGYTF
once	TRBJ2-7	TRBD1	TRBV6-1	TGTGCCAGCAGTGAACGGGACAGGGGTTTGGTTGAGCAGTACTTC	CASSERDRGLVEQYF
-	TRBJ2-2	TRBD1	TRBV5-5	TGTGCCAGCACCGAAACGGGGACAGGGGGACGGTTGAGGACCGGGGAGCTGTTTTTT	CASTETGTGGRLRTGELFF
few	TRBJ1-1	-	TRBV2	TGTGCCAGCAGTGTCATGTCCTTATTTCCAGTTGAAGCTTTCTTT	CASSVMSLFPVEAFF
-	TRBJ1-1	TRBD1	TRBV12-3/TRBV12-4	TGTGCCAGCAGCCTGACAGGGAATGAAGCTTTCTTT	CASSLTGNEAFF
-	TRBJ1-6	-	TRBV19	TGTGCCAGTAGTATTCAAGCGGGTGATAATTCACCCCTCCACTTT	CASSIQAGDNSPLHF
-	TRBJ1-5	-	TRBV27	TGTGCCAGCAGAAACGGGACTTCTTTAAAGTGGAGCAATCAGCCCCAGCATTTT	CASRNGTSLKWSNQPQHF